Below, 8 T cell receptor beta chains from the same sample are listed, as sequenced in a study of cytomegalovirus exposure and HLA in healthy donors. The PCR had 60 Vbeta and 13 Jbeta primers. Sequencing used immunoSEQ multiplex PCR; TCRdb keeps in-frame clones, though not all of them. Here the sample spans just over 200,000 clones, around 85% being singletons. Material for sequencing was PBMCs. The source of these receptors is a man aged 45-60 years in good health and CMV-seronegative.

The chain uses TRBV28 and TRBJ2-7, with 8 nucleotides matching TRBD1. The CDR3 runs 15 residues. Per the germline V gene, CDR1 is MDHEN and CDR2 is SYDVKM. With 4 bases clipped from V and 3 bases from J, the junction kept 8 bases outside the gene matches. CDR3 sequence (DNA): TGTGCCAGCAGTTCCTCGGACAGGGCCGGCTACGAGCAGTACTTC. Translating it yields CASSSSDRAGYEQYF.

This sequence joins TRBV5-1 and TRBJ2-3; no clear D gene. The CDR3 runs 15 residues. Germline loops: CDR1 SGHRS, CDR2 YFSETQ. Trimming took off 4 bases at V and 0 bases at J, with 12 bases between the two ends. The CDR3 loop is CASSGAVASTDTQYF. The CDR3 DNA reads TGCGCCAGCAGCGGAGCAGTTGCTAGCACAGATACGCAGTATTTT.

This clone appeared a single time. The chain combines TRBV7-9 with TRBJ2-6, with D hard to call. The CDR3 consists of 15 residues. Germline V CDR1 and CDR2: SEHNR, FQNEAQ (reference sequence). Trimming stripped 5 bases from V and 0 bases from J, with 8 bases between. This CDR3 is CASSPSISGANVLTF. The CDR3, as DNA: TGTGCCAGCAGCCCCAGTATCTCTGGGGCCAACGTCCTGACTTTC.

The chain employs TRBV28 and TRBJ1-2, with no clear D. Germline-derived CDR1 and CDR2 are MDHEN and SYDVKM. The CDR3 loop spans 14 amino acids. V lost 2 bases and J 5 bases, leaving 12 bases between the germline ends. As DNA, the CDR3 is TGTGCCAGCAGTTTAGTCCAGGCCCCTTATGGCTACACCTTC. This encodes CASSLVQAPYGYTF.

The gene calls are TRBV27 and TRBJ1-1; D ambiguous. The CDR3 consists of 14 residues. V shed 3 bases and J shed 5 bases, with 13 bases lying between them. Germline values: CDR1 MNHEY, CDR2 SMNVEV (reference sequence). The CDR3: CASSLSGTLTEAFF. The CDR3 DNA reads as TGTGCCAGCAGTTTGTCAGGAACCTTAACTGAAGCTTTCTTT.

The rearrangement joins TRBV6-1 to TRBJ2-4; TRBD2 aligns across 8 bases. Germline V CDR1 and CDR2: MNHNS, SASEGT. J was trimmed by 14 bases and V by 2 bases; bases with no gene match: 14. This CDR3 is built from 15 residues. The CDR3 DNA reads TGTGCCAGCAGTGAAAGCCCCTCCCGGGAGGGCCCTAAGTACTTC. As protein: CASSESPSREGPKYF.

V is TRBV7-2 and J is TRBJ2-3; 7 nucleotides align to TRBD2. Germline V CDR1 and CDR2: SGHTA, FQGNSA. This CDR3 contains 13 residues. With V trimmed by 0 bases and J by 9 bases, 3 bases remained unmatched. The CDR3 here is CASSLAGGSTQYF. DNA of the CDR3: TGTGCCAGCAGCTTAGCGGGCGGGAGCACGCAGTATTTT.

V is TRBV5-6 and J is TRBJ1-4, with 8 nucleotides matching TRBD1. With 3 bases clipped from V and 3 bases from J, the junction kept 7 bases outside the gene matches. Germline V gives CDR1 SGHDT, CDR2 YYEEEE. The CDR3 has 16 residues. The CDR3 loop reads CASSSGQGGANEKLFF. CDR3 coding DNA: TGTGCCAGCAGCTCTGGACAGGGAGGGGCTAATGAAAAACTGTTTTTT.